Shown below are 8 T cell receptor beta chains from a single sample sequenced in a study of beta chain features in type 1 diabetes. What was sequenced were expressed TCRB transcripts, since all of the isolated RNA had been reverse transcribed. Sequencing was performed with immunoSEQ multiplex PCR; in TCRdb, only in-frame clones are kept and a portion is missing. Among fewer than 900,000 clones listed, about 17% were seen once. What was sequenced was naive CD4+ T cells from blood. These receptors were collected from a woman under 30 in good health.

This clone was counted between two and nine times. The chain combines TRBV28 with TRBJ2-5; possible D gene TRBD1, 6 bases. The V end was cut by 8 bases, the J end by 9 bases, with 16 bases between. In germline, CDR1 is MDHEN, CDR2 SYDVKM. The CDR3 is made up of 12 amino acids. In DNA, the CDR3 is TGTGCCAGCGCGTTGGGACAAGGTTCCCAGTACTTC. This translates into CASALGQGSQYF.

This clone turned up a few times. The CDR3 region has the DNA TGTGCCAGCAGCAAAGACCTCCATGAGAACACTGAAGCTTTCTTT. The encoded protein is CASSKDLHENTEAFF. The gene calls are TRBV21-1 and TRBJ1-1. TRBV21-1 is an annotated pseudogene. This CDR3 region has 15 residues.

This clone was found a few times. This sequence joins TRBV7-2 and TRBJ1-5, with D possibly matching TRBD1 (5 bases). Between the trimmed V and J ends, which lost 4 bases and 7 bases, there was a span of 20 bases. The CDR3 length is 16 residues. In germline, CDR1 is SGHTA, CDR2 FQGNSA. The CDR3: CASSSQGGDPRQPQHF. The CDR3 coding sequence is TGTGCCAGCAGCTCTCAGGGAGGGGACCCCCGGCAGCCCCAGCATTTT.

A few counts support this clone. The gene calls are TRBV7-9 and TRBJ2-2; D unresolved. Germline V gene lookup returns CDR1 SEHNR and CDR2 FQNEAQ (reference sequence). The CDR3 consists of 13 residues. V was trimmed by 5 bases and J by 6 bases, leaving 10 bases between them. The CDR3 coding sequence is TGTGCCAGCAGCCGAGCTTCGGCCGGGGAGCTGTTTTTT. Protein: CASSRASAGELFF.

The chain recombines TRBV7-9 with TRBJ2-1; 10 bases are a match to TRBD2. The germline gives CDR1 SEHNR, CDR2 FQNEAQ (reference sequence). The CDR3 is 15 residues long. V trimming: 5 bases; J trimming: 2 bases; junction bases outside the gene matches: 3. The CDR3 loop is CASSLSGRAYNEQFF. CDR3 DNA sequence: TGTGCCAGCAGCCTAAGCGGGAGGGCCTACAATGAGCAGTTCTTC.

This clone was seen only a few times. V is TRBV7-2 and J is TRBJ2-5; possibly TRBD1 or TRBD2 for D (5 bases each). Germline values: CDR1 SGHTA, CDR2 FQGNSA. This CDR3 comprises 14 residues. Trimming cost V 5 bases and J 0 bases, with 10 bases left between them. CDR3 loop: CASSRGRYQETQYF. In DNA form, the CDR3 reads TGTGCCAGCAGCCGGGGACGGTACCAAGAGACCCAGTACTTC.

In its sample, this clone was seen a few times. The J gene is TRBJ1-1, the V gene TRBV2; D unclear. This CDR3 has 11 residues. The V end lost 8 bases, the J end lost 1 base, and 5 bases lay between the germline ends. Germline CDR1 reads SNHLY; CDR2 reads FYNNEI. CDR3 in DNA: TGTGCCAGCGTGGGGAACACTGAAGCTTTCTTT. Amino acids: CASVGNTEAFF.

The chain joins TRBV27 to TRBJ2-2; 13 bases are a match to TRBD2. Trimming removed 6 bases from V and 7 bases from J; junction bases left unmatched: 11. The CDR3 consists of 17 residues. Germline CDR1 is MNHEY and CDR2 is SMNVEV (reference sequence). CDR3 DNA sequence: TGTGCCAGCAGCCCCAGGACTAGCGGGAGTTGGATCGGGGAGCTGTTTTTT. Translation: CASSPRTSGSWIGELFF.